This TCR beta chain was profiled in a study of blood T cell repertoires in COVID-19. Study at large: Samples came from the United States, Italy and Spain, spanning acute and convalescent COVID-19.

The junction had 4 bases not matched to a gene; V was cut back by 9 bases and J by 4 bases. The germline V gene has CDR1 LNHDA and CDR2 SQIVND (reference sequence). There are 14 residues in the CDR3. Assay: immunoSEQ multiplex PCR; the TCRdb copy retains only in-frame clones and omits some. The sample carries roughly 300,000 clones, 85% recorded once. Participant ages covered about 18 to 95 years across about two dozen US areas. Allocation to cohorts depended on clinical history reported by the participants. Cohort 3 recovered donors had two negative PCRs, clearance, or symptom resolution. This sequence joins TRBV19 and TRBJ1-6; 9 positions agree with TRBD1. This clonotype was sampled from a woman aged 50 to 65 who had recovered from COVID-19. Sample: PBMCs or T cells enriched from blood (not recorded which). The CDR3 region has the DNA TGTGCCAGCAGGACAGGGGAATATAATTCACCCCTCCACTTT. Residues: CASRTGEYNSPLHF. The complete variable domain, with remaining parts taken from reference TRBV19 and TRBJ1-6, reads DGGITQSPKYLFRKEGQNVTLSCEQNLNHDAMYWYRQDPGQGLRLIYYSQIVNDFQKGDIAEGYSVSREKKESFPLTVTSAQKNPTAFYLCASRTGEYNSPLHFGNGTRLTVT.